This is a list of T cell receptor beta chains from one sample in a study of blood T cell repertoires in COVID-19. The method was immunoSEQ multiplex PCR; TCRdb's version includes in-frame clones alone and lacks a portion of them. The sample yields over 250,000 clones, approximately 90% seen once. Sequencing input: peripheral blood. The receptors were sampled from a woman aged 25 to 39 with COVID-19, enrolled during active disease. Both conserved end residues are part of each CDR3. D genes are given only for firm matches. Clone size is shown for a subset of rows, as once, few, many or a class of expanded clone.

TGTGCCAGCATAGCGGGGATGACCTACAATGAGCAGTTCTTC | CASIAGMTYNEQFF | NA | TRBJ2-1 | TRBV6-5 | 14 | TRBD2
TGCGCCAGCAGTGAGTCGACAGGGCCTTATAGCAATCAGCCCCAGCATTTT | CASSESTGPYSNQPQHF | NA | TRBJ1-5 | TRBV10-2 | 17 | TRBD1
TGTGCCAGCAGTTATTCCGACAGGGCCGAGCAGTACTTC | CASSYSDRAEQYF | NA | TRBJ2-7 | TRBV6-2/TRBV6-3 | 13 | TRBD1
TGTGCCAGTACCCCGGGACAGGGATGGAGGGAGACCCAGTACTTC | CASTPGQGWRETQYF | once | TRBJ2-5 | TRBV11-2 | 15 | TRBD1
TGTGCCAGCAGGCGGGAGGGGGCCTACTCTGGGGCCAACGTCCTGACTTTC | CASRREGAYSGANVLTF | NA | TRBJ2-6 | TRBV2 | 17 | TRBD2
TGTGCCAGCAGACCGGGACAGGGGGCGGACTATGGCTACACCTTC | CASRPGQGADYGYTF | NA | TRBJ1-2 | TRBV2 | 15 | TRBD1
TGTGCCAGCAGTCTAACCCCTAGCGGGGGGCGGAATGAGCAGTTCTTC | CASSLTPSGGRNEQFF | NA | TRBJ2-1 | TRBV28 | 16 | TRBD2
TGCGCCAGCAGCCAAGATAGGAGACAGGACCTCTACGAGCAGTACTTC | CASSQDRRQDLYEQYF | NA | TRBJ2-7 | TRBV4-1 | 16 | NA
TGTGCCAGCAGCGTAGGGGGAGCGGGAGGGTCCTACGAGCAGTACTTC | CASSVGGAGGSYEQYF | NA | TRBJ2-7 | TRBV9 | 16 | TRBD2
TGCGCCAGCAGCTTGGGTCGACAGGGGGCCTACGAGCAGTACTTC | CASSLGRQGAYEQYF | NA | TRBJ2-7 | TRBV5-1 | 15 | TRBD1
TGTGCCAGCTCACCACTCGGGACAGCGGAGGGGGAGACCCAGTACTTC | CASSPLGTAEGETQYF | NA | TRBJ2-5 | TRBV18 | 16 | NA
TGTGCCAGCAGCCCACCAGCGGACCACGAGCAGTACTTC | CASSPPADHEQYF | NA | TRBJ2-7 | TRBV16 | 13 | NA
TGTGCCAGCAGCCAATCAGGGACAGGGGTGAACATTCAGTACTTC | CASSQSGTGVNIQYF | NA | TRBJ2-4 | TRBV16 | 15 | TRBD1
TGCGCCAGCAGCCACGGACAGGGGACAGAGACCCAGTACTTC | CASSHGQGTETQYF | NA | TRBJ2-5 | TRBV4-1 | 14 | TRBD1
TGTGCCAGCAGCCACCCTCCCGGGACAGCCGTTTGGGGGGCCAACGTCCTGACTTTC | CASSHPPGTAVWGANVLTF | NA | TRBJ2-6 | TRBV3-1/TRBV3-2 | 19 | TRBD1
TGTGCCTGCAGGACAGGGGGCTACGAGCAGTACTTC | CACRTGGYEQYF | NA | TRBJ2-7 | TRBV30 | 12 | TRBD1
TGTGCCAGCAGCTCAGACAGCTATGGCTACACCTTC | CASSSDSYGYTF | NA | TRBJ1-2 | TRBV3-1/TRBV3-2 | 12 | NA
TGTGCCAGCAGGCTGGACAGAGTCTCCTACGAGCAGTACTTC | CASRLDRVSYEQYF | NA | TRBJ2-7 | TRBV28 | 14 | NA
TGTGCCAGCTCACCGGTGGCGAACACTGAAGCTTTCTTT | CASSPVANTEAFF | NA | TRBJ1-1 | TRBV18 | 13 | NA
TGTGCCAGCAGCCAAGCCGAGACTCTCTCTGGAAACACCATATATTTT | CASSQAETLSGNTIYF | NA | TRBJ1-3 | TRBV3-1/TRBV3-2 | 16 | NA
TGTGCCAGCAGTCGGGTCAGTTATAGCAATCAGCCCCAGCATTTT | CASSRVSYSNQPQHF | NA | TRBJ1-5 | TRBV6-2/TRBV6-3 | 15 | NA
TGTGCCAGTAGTTTATGGCTAGCGGCCTTGTATGAGCAGTTCTTC | CASSLWLAALYEQFF | NA | TRBJ2-1 | TRBV19 | 15 | TRBD2
TGTGCCAGCAGCTCGGATGTTGAAGCGGGAGCTGGCTCCTACGAGCAGTACTTC | CASSSDVEAGAGSYEQYF | NA | TRBJ2-7 | TRBV5-6 | 18 | TRBD2
TGCGCCAGCAGCTTGGCAGAAGGGGGCCCTGAGGACTATGGCTACACCTTC | CASSLAEGGPEDYGYTF | NA | TRBJ1-2 | TRBV5-1 | 17 | TRBD1
TGCGCCAGCAGCTTGGGGGCAGGGAGGCACGAGCAGTACTTC | CASSLGAGRHEQYF | NA | TRBJ2-7 | TRBV5-1 | 14 | NA
TGTGCCAGCTCACAAGGATCTAGCGGGATTAACAATGAGCAGTTCTTC | CASSQGSSGINNEQFF | NA | TRBJ2-1 | TRBV18 | 16 | TRBD2
TGCGCCAGCAGCGCCGGGACAGGGGGCGCAGATACGCAGTATTTT | CASSAGTGGADTQYF | NA | TRBJ2-3 | TRBV5-1 | 15 | TRBD1
TGTGCCAGCAGTTTAGACAGGGCGTGGGATAATTCACCCCTCCACTTT | CASSLDRAWDNSPLHF | NA | TRBJ1-6 | TRBV28 | 16 | TRBD1
TGTGCCTGGACTGTGGCAGACTATGGCTACACCTTC | CAWTVADYGYTF | NA | TRBJ1-2 | TRBV30 | 12 | NA